The present TCR beta chain was sequenced within a study of blood T cell repertoires in COVID-19. Whole-study context: Researchers got acute and convalescent COVID-19 samples from the United States, Italy and Spain. From T cells, B-cell-depleted T cells, or PBMCs came the material, which was cDNA or gDNA.

Authors' analysis steps: Researchers report that nucleated cell counts were estimated from reference gene primer amplification. Here immunoSEQ multiplex PCR was the method, and the copy in TCRdb shows in-frame clones only, minus some. The V and J calls and clone size were taken over from that table, and D and trimming were inferred from the DNA. Here the sample spans roughly 500,000 clones, about 88% being singletons. V dropped 3 bases and J dropped 5 bases, with 16 bases sitting between them. Germline CDR1 is LGHDT and CDR2 is YNNKEL (reference sequence). The CDR3 is 15 residues long. The material sequenced was peripheral blood. The rearrangement joins TRBV3-1 (or the pseudogene TRBV3-2) to TRBJ2-5; D might be TRBD2 (6 bases). The source of this sequence is a young man with COVID-19, enrolled during active disease. In nucleotides, the CDR3 is TGTGCCAGCAGCCAGACACTAGCCCGCGGGGAGACCCAGTACTTC. As protein: CASSQTLARGETQYF.